Listed here are 30 T cell receptor beta chains from one sample, sequenced in a study of shared clonotypes between healthy human individuals. The method was immunoSEQ multiplex PCR; TCRdb's version includes in-frame clones alone and lacks a portion of them. The sample carries roughly 770,000 clones, 90% to 98% recorded once. CD45RO-negative cells were positively selected for CCR7, leaving out terminally differentiated effector memory CD45RA+ cells. The sequencing input was naive CD8+ T cells sorted from blood. These TCRs come from a man aged 30-40 years in good health.

The V gene is TRBV5-1, the J gene TRBJ2-4, with D perhaps assigned TRBD1 or TRBD2 (5 bases each). Trimming removed 6 bases from V and 5 bases from J, with 15 bases in between. Germline V gives CDR1 SGHRS, CDR2 YFSETQ. This CDR3 is built from 14 residues. In DNA form, the CDR3 reads TGCGCCAGCACCCAAGTGGGGACCGAAAACATTCAGTACTTC. Encoded protein: CASTQVGTENIQYF.

The chain employs TRBV4-1 and TRBJ1-4, with D tentatively TRBD1 (6 bases). Germline assignment: CDR1 MGHRA and CDR2 YSYEKL. V was cut by 8 bases and J by 8 bases, with 18 bases left in between. This CDR3 spans 14 amino acids. In DNA form, the CDR3 reads TGCGCCAGCCGTCGTATCTCAGGGGACGAAAAACTGTTTTTT. Translated, it gives CASRRISGDEKLFF.

This chain connects TRBV27 to TRBJ2-6; no reliable D call. Germline V gene lookup returns CDR1 MNHEY and CDR2 SMNVEV (reference sequence). The CDR3 extends over 14 amino acids. Trimming left V 6 bases short and J 1 base short, with 7 bases between. CDR3 nucleotide sequence: TGTGCCAGCAGCCTAATGTCTGGGGCCAACGTCCTGACTTTC. Translated: CASSLMSGANVLTF.

The chain combines TRBV10-1 with TRBJ2-3; D not resolved. With 3 bases removed from V and 0 bases from J, the gap between germline ends came to 10 bases. Germline CDR1 and CDR2: WNHNN and SYGVQD (reference sequence). This CDR3 spans 15 amino acids. Here the CDR3 reads CASSDLAASTDTQYF. Written as DNA, the CDR3 is TGCGCCAGCAGTGATCTTGCTGCTAGCACAGATACGCAGTATTTT.

The V call is TRBV7-9, the J call TRBJ2-7, with no clear D. Germline-derived CDR1 and CDR2 are SEHNR and FQNEAQ (reference sequence). This CDR3 comprises 14 residues. V was clipped by 5 bases and J by 0 bases, with 11 bases between them. CDR3: CASSPTTSSYEQYF. CDR3 in DNA: TGTGCCAGCAGCCCCACTACGAGCTCCTACGAGCAGTACTTC.

The chain joins TRBV27 to TRBJ1-1, with a weak D call TRBD1 (5 bases). The CDR3 totals 12 residues. V was clipped by 2 bases and J by 7 bases, with 8 bases between them. In germline, CDR1 is MNHEY, CDR2 SMNVEV (reference sequence). CDR3 protein: CASSLGGGEAFF. In nucleotides, the CDR3 is TGTGCCAGCAGTTTAGGGGGTGGTGAAGCTTTCTTT.

The chain couples TRBV7-9 to TRBJ2-1; a weak D match, TRBD2 (5 bases). This CDR3 spans 17 amino acids. V dropped 1 base and J dropped 8 bases, with 21 bases sitting between them. The germline V gene has CDR1 SEHNR and CDR2 FQNEAQ (reference sequence). The DNA for the CDR3 is TGTGCCAGCAGCTTAGACAGCGCCGGGGTCCGTGGGGATGAGCAGTTCTTC. Its protein product is CASSLDSAGVRGDEQFF.

This clone has just one count. The V call is TRBV13, the J call TRBJ2-1; 11 bases align to TRBD2. CDR1 and CDR2 (germline): PRHDT, FYEKMQ (reference sequence). The junction had 5 bases not matched to a gene; V was cut back by 3 bases and J by 10 bases. The CDR3 sequence is 14 residues long. The CDR3 coding sequence is TGTGCCAGCAGCTTTAGACTAGCGGGAAGAGAGCAGTTCTTC. It yields the protein CASSFRLAGREQFF.

The J gene is TRBJ2-7, the V gene TRBV27; perhaps TRBD1 as D (5 bases). This CDR3 has 13 residues. Trimming took 6 bases from V and 1 from J, leaving 10 bases between them. Germline assignment: CDR1 MNHEY and CDR2 SMNVEV (reference sequence). The CDR3 region is CASSTGFSYEQYF. The CDR3 coding sequence is TGTGCCAGCAGCACAGGTTTTTCCTACGAGCAGTACTTC.

This chain joins TRBV19 and TRBJ2-1, with 13 positions matching TRBD2. Germline V gives CDR1 LNHDA, CDR2 SQIVND (reference sequence). With 1 base clipped from V and 5 bases from J, the junction kept 5 bases outside the gene matches. The CDR3 contains 17 residues. CDR3 amino acids: CASSIVGGLAGHNEQFF. The CDR3, as DNA: TGTGCCAGTAGTATAGTCGGGGGACTAGCGGGACACAATGAGCAGTTCTTC.

The chain links TRBV2 to TRBJ1-1; D may be TRBD1 (5 bases). The CDR3 contains 15 residues. V was shortened by 3 bases and J by 1 base, with 12 bases between the two germline ends. Per germline, CDR1 SNHLY and CDR2 FYNNEI. For the CDR3, the DNA is TGTGCCAGCAGTGAGAGGGACCTGGGGAACACTGAAGCTTTCTTT. Amino acids: CASSERDLGNTEAFF.

This chain links TRBV28 with TRBJ1-5, with D possibly being TRBD1 (5 bases). The germline CDR1 and CDR2 sequences are MDHEN and SYDVKM. CDR3 length: 14 residues. V was pared by 2 bases and J by 6 bases, with 11 bases between. The CDR3, as DNA: TGTGCCAGCAGTTTAAATCCGGGGCTTCAGCCCCAGCATTTT. Translated: CASSLNPGLQPQHF.

The J gene is TRBJ2-7, the V gene TRBV29-1; D might be TRBD2 (5 bases). V was clipped by 6 bases and J by 3 bases, with 18 bases between them. The CDR3 consists of 14 residues. The germline CDR1 and CDR2 sequences are SQVTM and ANQGSEA. CDR3 sequence reads: CSVVGADGGYEQYF. The CDR3 coding sequence is TGCAGCGTCGTCGGAGCGGATGGAGGCTACGAGCAGTACTTC.

This chain connects TRBV6-5 to TRBJ2-5; D is undetermined. The CDR3 runs to 13 residues. The V end was cut by 2 bases, the J end by 3 bases, with 7 bases between. The germline V gene has CDR1 MNHEY and CDR2 SVGAGI. The CDR3 is CASSYTLEETQYF. The DNA for the CDR3 is TGTGCCAGCAGTTACACCCTAGAAGAGACCCAGTACTTC.

The chain links TRBV4-2 to TRBJ2-5, with D possibly TRBD2 on 6 matching bases. Looked up from germline, CDR1 is LGHNA and CDR2 is YNFKEQ. The CDR3 runs to 16 residues. V lost 0 bases and J 3 bases, leaving 14 bases between the germline ends. The CDR3 loop reads CASSQEEGTTEETQYF. The CDR3 DNA follows: TGTGCCAGCAGCCAAGAGGAGGGTACGACCGAAGAGACCCAGTACTTC.

This chain connects TRBV10-3 to TRBJ2-5; D might be TRBD1 (6 bases). V lost 6 bases, J lost 2 bases, and 10 bases lay in between. The CDR3 runs 13 residues. Looked up from germline, CDR1 is ENHRY and CDR2 is SYGVKD. The CDR3 DNA is TGTGCCATCAGCGGGACACCGCAAGAGACCCAGTACTTC. Translating gives CAISGTPQETQYF.

The chain is built from TRBV4-1 and TRBJ2-7; D gene unclear. Trimming pared 0 bases from V and 3 bases from J, leaving 9 bases between. CDR3 size: 14 residues. From germline, CDR1 is MGHRA and CDR2 YSYEKL. The CDR3 DNA is TGCGCCAGCAGCCAAGAACCCTTCTACTACGAGCAGTACTTC. Translation gives CASSQEPFYYEQYF.

The CDR3 nucleotides read TGTGCCAGCAGCGACGGTAGTTCCAGGGGCCCTTTCACCGGGGAGCTGTTTTTT. Amino acids: CASSDGSSRGPFTGELFF. The chain has TRBV5-4 and TRBJ2-2, with D maybe TRBD1 (6 bases). Trimming shortened V by 4 bases and J by 4 bases, and 23 bases separated the two germline ends. The germline gives CDR1 SGHNT, CDR2 YYREEE (reference sequence). CDR3 length: 18 amino acids. Looking up the rest from reference TRBV5-4 and TRBJ2-2 gives the full variable domain: ETGVTQSPTHLIKTRGQQVTLRCSSQSGHNTVSWYQQALGQGPQFIFQYYREEENGRGNFPPRFSGLQFPNYSSELNVNALELDDSALYLCASSDGSSRGPFTGELFFGEGSRLTVL.

V and J are TRBV2 and TRBJ2-1; D gene unclear. Trimming shortened V by 0 bases and J by 3 bases, and 0 bases separated the two germline ends. Per the germline V gene, CDR1 is SNHLY and CDR2 is FYNNEI. The CDR3 totals 12 residues. CDR3 loop: CASSEAYNEQFF. DNA for the CDR3: TGTGCCAGCAGTGAAGCCTACAATGAGCAGTTCTTC.

The gene calls are TRBV13 and TRBJ1-2, with a tentative D call TRBD1 (6 bases). CDR3 size: 14 residues. Trimming cost V 2 bases and J 7 bases, with 14 bases left between them. Germline values: CDR1 PRHDT, CDR2 FYEKMQ (reference sequence). The CDR3 region has the DNA TGTGCCAGCAGCTTATTTACAGGGTTGGGTGGCTACACCTTC. Translating gives CASSLFTGLGGYTF.

The chain joins TRBV11-2 to TRBJ2-7, with unresolved D. Trimming left V 2 bases short and J 4 bases short, with 9 bases between. CDR3 size: 13 residues. From germline, CDR1 is SGHAT and CDR2 FQNNGV. CDR3 amino acids: CASSLKDPYEQYF. CDR3 sequence (DNA): TGTGCCAGCAGCTTAAAGGATCCTTACGAGCAGTACTTC. Full variable domain (remainder filled in from reference TRBV11-2 and TRBJ2-7): EAGVAQSPRYKIIEKRQSVAFWCNPISGHATLYWYQQILGQGPKLLIQFQNNGVVDDSQLPKDRFSAERLKGVDSTLKIQPAKLEDSAVYLCASSLKDPYEQYFGPGTRLTVT.

A single count supports this clone. The chain combines TRBV27 with TRBJ2-7; 10 bases align to TRBD1. This CDR3 contains 18 residues. Germline CDR1 and CDR2: MNHEY and SMNVEV (reference sequence). V shed 4 bases and J 4 bases; nucleotides not matched to a gene: 16. The CDR3 spells CASSSLPPDSGQGYEQYF. CDR3 bases: TGTGCCAGCAGTTCCCTTCCACCCGATTCGGGACAGGGGTACGAGCAGTACTTC.

J is TRBJ2-7 and V is TRBV6-6; maybe TRBD2 (5 bases). Germline CDR1 is MNHNY and CDR2 is SVGAGI (reference sequence). The V end was cut by 8 bases, the J end by 2 bases, with 10 bases between. CDR3 length: 12 residues. DNA of the CDR3: TGTGCCAGCTGGTCGGGGACCTACGAGCAGTACTTC. Protein product: CASWSGTYEQYF.

V gene TRBV29-1 combines with J gene TRBJ2-7; weak D call: TRBD2 (5 bases). There are 13 residues in the CDR3. In germline, CDR1 is SQVTM, CDR2 ANQGSEA. V shed 4 bases and J shed 0 bases, with 10 bases lying between them. CDR3 DNA: TGCAGCGTTGGAGAGGGAGCCTCCTACGAGCAGTACTTC. The encoded protein is CSVGEGASYEQYF.

The rearrangement joins TRBV11-2 to TRBJ2-7, with 9 bases identical to TRBD1. The CDR3 contains 15 residues. Germline V gene sequence: CDR1 SGHAT, CDR2 FQNNGV. The trim removed 0 bases at V and 4 bases at J, leaving 4 bases unmatched. CDR3 residues: CASSLDHRGLYEQYF. The DNA of the CDR3 is TGTGCCAGCAGCTTAGATCACAGGGGGCTATACGAGCAGTACTTC.

The rearrangement joins TRBV29-1 to TRBJ2-1; 9 nucleotides line up with TRBD2. CDR1 is SQVTM, CDR2 ANQGSEA, per germline. Trimming took 0 bases from V and 5 from J; bases not matched to a gene: 11. The CDR3 extends over 17 amino acids. The CDR3 nucleotides read TGCAGCGTTGAAGATGCTATTAGCGGGAGTAAAAACAATGAGCAGTTCTTC. Protein: CSVEDAISGSKNNEQFF.

The V gene is TRBV4-1, the J gene TRBJ1-3, with D unclear. V lost 0 bases and J lost 4, with 10 bases in between. Germline CDR1 is MGHRA and CDR2 is YSYEKL. The length of the CDR3 is 15 residues. The CDR3 DNA sequence: TGCGCCAGCAGCCAAGATCACTTCGAGGGAAACACCATATATTTT. This codes for CASSQDHFEGNTIYF.

This rearrangement joins TRBV7-9 to TRBJ2-2; perhaps TRBD1 as D (5 bases). V shed 4 bases and J shed 7 bases, with 25 bases lying between them. The CDR3 totals 18 residues. The V gene's germline CDR1 is SEHNR and CDR2 FQNEAQ (reference sequence). CDR3 loop: CASSSTIWQGTENGELFF. Here the CDR3 DNA reads TGTGCCAGCAGCTCCACAATCTGGCAGGGAACCGAGAACGGGGAGCTGTTTTTT.

V is TRBV28 and J is TRBJ2-3; D is possibly TRBD2 (5 bases). The germline CDR1 and CDR2 sequences are MDHEN and SYDVKM. The CDR3 is made up of 14 amino acids. Trimming shortened V by 6 bases and J by 6 bases, and 16 bases separated the two germline ends. This CDR3 is CASSPRVSSDTQYF. DNA of the CDR3: TGTGCCAGCAGCCCGCGAGTGTCTAGCGATACGCAGTATTTT.

The chain has TRBV18 and TRBJ1-1, with D perhaps matching TRBD1 (5 bases). Germline values: CDR1 KGHSH, CDR2 LQKENI. The CDR3 extends over 13 amino acids. V lost 2 bases and J 6 bases, leaving 10 bases between the germline ends. CDR3 DNA: TGTGCCAGCTCACCAGGGGGTTACCCTGAAGCTTTCTTT. Its protein product is CASSPGGYPEAFF.